One sample yielded the 21 T cell receptor beta chains listed below, sequenced in a study of T cell responses to AZD1222 COVID-19 vaccine. Profiling relied on immunoSEQ multiplex PCR, and the TCRdb table lists in-frame clones only, not all of them. In the table there are some 47,000 clones, under 85% of which are singletons. Material: peripheral blood, obtained on day 0 of AZD1222 vaccination. The receptors originated from an adult in good health.

This clone came up once. The V gene is TRBV5-1, the J gene TRBJ2-7; D possibly matches TRBD1 or TRBD2 (5 bases each). The ends were cut back, 4 bases at V and 3 bases at J, with 17 bases in the middle. The CDR3 has 15 amino acids. Germline V gene lookup returns CDR1 SGHRS and CDR2 YFSETQ. The CDR3 loop is CASSPSGTAIYEQYF. CDR3 DNA sequence: TGCGCCAGCAGCCCCTCCGGGACGGCTATCTACGAGCAGTACTTC.

The gene calls are TRBV6-5 and TRBJ1-2, with a weak D call TRBD1 (5 bases). Germline V gives CDR1 MNHEY, CDR2 SVGAGI. V was trimmed by 6 bases and J by 4 bases, leaving 12 bases between them. The CDR3 spans 13 residues. Here the CDR3 reads CASRPDSRYGYTF. DNA for the CDR3: TGTGCCAGCAGACCCGACAGCCGCTATGGCTACACCTTC.

With regard to this clone: The sample carries other DNA sequences with the same CDR3. The rearrangement joins TRBV11-3 to TRBJ2-1; D is possibly TRBD2 (6 bases). Germline V gene data show CDR1 as SGHNT and CDR2 as YENEEA. The CDR3 consists of 15 residues. Trimming pared 3 bases from V and 0 bases from J, leaving 9 bases between. CDR3 loop: CASSLGGSSYNEQFF. The CDR3 bases are TGTGCCAGCAGCTTGGGAGGTAGCTCCTACAATGAGCAGTTCTTC.

The chain has TRBV5-5 and TRBJ2-7, with a tentative D call TRBD1 (5 bases). The length of the CDR3 is 13 residues. Per germline, CDR1 SGHKS and CDR2 YYEKEE (reference sequence). Deletions cut 3 bases from V and 9 bases from J, with 16 bases between. Here the CDR3 reads CASSSWGPPGQYF. Written as DNA, the CDR3 is TGTGCCAGCAGCTCGTGGGGCCCGCCGGGGCAGTACTTC.

The chain links TRBV7-2 to TRBJ1-5, with D perhaps matching TRBD1 (6 bases). CDR1 and CDR2 (germline): SGHTA, FQGNSA. The germline V and J ends were trimmed by 3 bases and 4 bases, with 16 bases remaining between them. The CDR3 is 16 residues long. CDR3 residues: CASSLRGGILNQPQHF. The CDR3 DNA sequence: TGTGCCAGCAGCTTGAGGGGGGGAATTTTAAATCAGCCCCAGCATTTT.

This chain uses TRBV28 with TRBJ2-1, with D hard to call. Germline lookup yields CDR1 MDHEN and CDR2 SYDVKM. Trimming shortened V by 2 bases and J by 5 bases, and 4 bases separated the two germline ends. The CDR3 sequence is 12 residues long. Here the CDR3 DNA reads TGTGCCAGCAGTTTACTAGACAATGAGCAGTTCTTC. Amino acid sequence: CASSLLDNEQFF.

The chain couples TRBV19 to TRBJ2-5; 8 nucleotides agree with TRBD1. The CDR3 is 15 residues long. Germline V gene sequence: CDR1 LNHDA, CDR2 SQIVND (reference sequence). V was pared by 8 bases and J by 5 bases, with 13 bases of the junction left unmatched. This CDR3 reads CASRQRTGGRETQYF. CDR3 coding DNA: TGTGCCAGTCGCCAAAGAACAGGGGGTCGCGAGACCCAGTACTTC.

The rearrangement links TRBV18 to TRBJ2-2; 8 nucleotides line up with TRBD2. Germline V gene lookup returns CDR1 KGHSH and CDR2 LQKENI. This CDR3 contains 21 residues. V lost 8 bases to trimming and J lost 4 bases; unmatched junction nucleotides: 27. CDR3 nucleotides: TGTGCCAGCAGGCAGGCCGGGACTTCGGGACGCGGGAGGCGTGGCACCGGGGAGCTGTTTTTT. It yields the protein CASRQAGTSGRGRRGTGELFF.

The chain has TRBV5-1 and TRBJ1-2, with D hard to call. The CDR3 length is 14 residues. Germline lookup yields CDR1 SGHRS and CDR2 YFSETQ. The V and J ends lost 4 bases and 4 bases respectively, with 14 bases between them. The CDR3 is CASSGPGWGYGYTF. CDR3 in DNA: TGCGCCAGCAGCGGACCGGGTTGGGGCTATGGCTACACCTTC.

The V call is TRBV6-2 or TRBV6-3, the J call TRBJ1-1; D call uncertain. V lost 4 bases, J lost 1 base, and 28 bases lay in between. CDR3 length: 20 residues. Germline V gives CDR1 MNHEY, CDR2 SVGEGT. The CDR3 reads CASSLKVAEAGRTANTEAFF. CDR3 in DNA: TGTGCCAGCAGTTTAAAGGTAGCGGAGGCCGGAAGAACTGCGAACACTGAAGCTTTCTTT.

This CDR3 reads CASSYRVNTEAFF. The CDR3, as DNA: TGTGCCAGCAGTTACAGGGTTAACACTGAAGCTTTCTTT. The chain is built from TRBV6-2 or TRBV6-3 and TRBJ1-1; no firm D call. Per germline, CDR1 MNHEY and CDR2 SVGEGT. The CDR3 consists of 13 residues. V was cut by 2 bases and J by 2 bases, with 6 bases left in between.

J is TRBJ2-2 and V is TRBV5-4, with 9 positions matching TRBD2. The CDR3 extends over 14 amino acids. Germline-derived CDR1 and CDR2 are SGHNT and YYREEE (reference sequence). Trimming removed 7 bases from V and 6 bases from J; junction bases left unmatched: 7. The CDR3 coding sequence is TGTGCCAGCGGGGTAGCGGGAGACCCCGGGGAGCTGTTTTTT. It yields the protein CASGVAGDPGELFF. Filled out from reference TRBV5-4 and TRBJ2-2, the complete variable domain reads ETGVTQSPTHLIKTRGQQVTLRCSSQSGHNTVSWYQQALGQGPQFIFQYYREEENGRGNFPPRFSGLQFPNYSSELNVNALELDDSALYLCASGVAGDPGELFFGEGSRLTVL.

This clone appeared a single time. The genes are TRBV5-1 and TRBJ2-7; D unclear. Germline loops: CDR1 SGHRS, CDR2 YFSETQ. V lost 5 bases and J lost 2, with 14 bases in between. The CDR3 extends over 14 amino acids. The CDR3 protein is CASRLALNTYEQYF. The CDR3 DNA reads TGCGCCAGCAGGCTGGCGCTTAATACCTACGAGCAGTACTTC.

The rearrangement joins TRBV24-1 to TRBJ2-2; 7 nucleotides line up with TRBD1. Germline values: CDR1 KGHDR, CDR2 SFDVKD. Losses at the gene ends were 4 bases for V and 4 bases for J; bases not matched to a gene: 8. This CDR3 region has 16 residues. Written as DNA, the CDR3 is TGTGCCACCAGTGACACCGGGACAGCACTCACCGGGGAGCTGTTTTTT. It specifies CATSDTGTALTGELFF.

J is TRBJ1-3 and V is TRBV6-5; D unresolved. CDR1 MNHEY and CDR2 SVGAGI come from the germline V gene. The CDR3 extends over 16 amino acids. Trimming pared 0 bases from V and 4 bases from J, leaving 13 bases between. CDR3 in DNA: TGTGCCAGCAGTTACTCCTCTGGAGGAAGAGGAAACACCATATATTTT. It is translated as CASSYSSGGRGNTIYF.

This chain joins TRBV6-5 and TRBJ1-2; tentative D call: TRBD1 (6 bases). With 6 bases removed from V and 8 bases from J, the gap between germline ends came to 10 bases. There are 11 residues in the CDR3. In germline, CDR1 is MNHEY, CDR2 SVGAGI. CDR3: CASSPGAGYTF. The CDR3 coding sequence is TGTGCCAGCAGCCCAGGGGCCGGCTACACCTTC.

V and J are TRBV28 and TRBJ2-7, with 7 bases aligning to TRBD2. The V gene's germline CDR1 is MDHEN and CDR2 SYDVKM. V shed 10 bases, J shed 3 bases, and the junction held 9 bases outside the gene matches. This CDR3 is 13 amino acids long. The CDR3 region has the DNA TGTGCCACCGCGACTAGCCCCCTCTACGAGCAGTACTTC. Translating it yields CATATSPLYEQYF.

V is TRBV2 and J is TRBJ1-2; D not certain. Trimming left V 4 bases short and J 0 bases short, with 9 bases between. The CDR3 covers 14 residues. Germline V CDR1 and CDR2: SNHLY, FYNNEI. The CDR3 nucleotides are TGTGCCAGCAGTGGGGATAGCACTAACTATGGCTACACCTTC. This sequence encodes CASSGDSTNYGYTF.

The chain uses TRBV7-2 and TRBJ1-3; D is unresolved. V was shortened by 6 bases and J by 0 bases, with 18 bases between the two germline ends. The CDR3 has 17 amino acids. In germline, CDR1 is SGHTA, CDR2 FQGNSA. CDR3 nucleotide sequence: TGTGCCAGCAGTTTTTCTCCCGAGGTGGGCTCTGGAAACACCATATATTTT. Amino acid sequence: CASSFSPEVGSGNTIYF.

The CDR3 region has the DNA TGTGCCACCCCAGGGACTAGCTACAATGAGCAGTTCTTC. Amino acid sequence: CATPGTSYNEQFF. The V and J genes are TRBV7-9 and TRBJ2-1, with 8 nucleotides matching TRBD2. V shed 10 bases, J shed 3 bases, and the junction held 5 bases outside the gene matches. The length of the CDR3 is 13 residues. From germline, CDR1 is SEHNR and CDR2 FQNEAQ (reference sequence). Supplemented by reference TRBV7-9 and TRBJ2-1, the full variable domain reads DTGVSQNPRHKITKRGQNVTFRCDPISEHNRLYWYRQTLGQGPEFLTYFQNEAQLEKSRLLSDRFSAERPKGSFSTLEIQRTEQGDSAMYLCATPGTSYNEQFFGPGTRLTVL.

V usage is TRBV29-1 and J usage is TRBJ2-2; 7 nucleotides agree with TRBD1. With V trimmed by 3 bases and J by 2 bases, 6 bases remained unmatched. The germline V gene encodes CDR1 SQVTM and CDR2 ANQGSEA. The CDR3 has 15 residues. This CDR3 reads CSVEMGQSNTGELFF. In DNA, the CDR3 is TGCAGCGTTGAGATGGGACAGAGTAACACCGGGGAGCTGTTTTTT.